This TCR beta chain was identified in a study of T cells in Graves' hyperthyroidism and ophthalmopathy. CDR3 length: 12 residues. CDR1 and CDR2 from the germline V gene are SGHAT and FQNNGV. Trimming cost V 4 bases and J 0 bases, with 4 bases left between them. This clonotype has ten or more counts. Exclusion followed for patients with uncontrolled infection, other autoimmune disease, pregnancy or lactation. RNA transcripts gave rise to amplified TCR beta CDR3 regions. An initial round of RT-PCR targeting the TCR CDR3 relied on the HTBI primer set. TCRdb used MiXCR to reprocess the multiplex PCR reads, holding one entry per CDR3 protein. The sample has 350,000 to 400,000 distinct CDR3 sequences; 15% to 20% are singletons.

This TCR came from a young woman with Graves' hyperthyroidism. This chain connects TRBV11-2 to TRBJ2-7; D not certain. The source material was blood. CDR3 sequence: CASSYISYEQYF. CDR3 bases: TGTGCCAGCAGCTACATCTCCTACGAGCAGTACTTC.